A selection of T cell receptor beta chains follows, all from one sample in a study of blood T cells in healthy people across ages. A single record per CDR3 protein comes from TCRdb applying MiXCR to the 5' RACE reads. The data contain more than 700,000 distinct CDR3 sequences, about 46% of them singletons. The sample consisted of blood. Every receptor here comes from an elderly man in good health. Each CDR3 is given with its conserved first and last residue. The order of the fields is V gene, CDR3 length, CDR3 protein.

>TRBV5-1|15
CASSFLGPPDYEQYF
>TRBV27|15
CASSYLDRFNSPLHF
>TRBV4-3|15
CASRQRENGVDEQFF
>TRBV5-1|16
CASSPGSVSSYNEQFF
>TRBV11-2|17
CASSLVVPSGYAGEQYF
>TRBV5-1|13
CASSSHQGDIQYF
>TRBV12-3/TRBV12-4|12
CASSPPGGGYTF
>TRBV9|14
CASRSRLAEDTRYF
>TRBV20-1|15
CSARSPSGMGNEQFF
>TRBV9|15
CASSVGRVDLRGYTF
>TRBV3-1|12
CASSQERYEQYF
>TRBV27|14
CASSLAPSYNEQYF
>TRBV29-1|14
CSVVAGFSYNEQFF
>TRBV5-6|16
CASSLEVGAGTDTQYF
>TRBV20-1|15
CSVNRGFVGKNIQYF
>TRBV7-2|15
CASSLRSGPTDTQYF
>TRBV20-1|15
CSARALAGLENEQYF
>TRBV6-6|16
CASSGLAGNIADTQYF
>TRBV11-2|16
CASSLVKREGSDTQYF
>TRBV7-9|17
CASSFGSSGSVADTQYF
>TRBV29-1|12
CSVRTGSHEQYF
>TRBV10-3|16
CAISELGLLGTGELFF
>TRBV11-2|14
CASSLVGGRDTQYF
>TRBV20-1|14
CSASSDRGLYEQYF
>TRBV12-3/TRBV12-4|13
CASRIQGNTEAFF
>TRBV9|15
CASSVEGPGTGELFF
>TRBV20-1|14
CSAPEDRGFYGYTF
>TRBV20-1|13
CSARPDGNTEAFF
>TRBV28|15
CASTRWTSGNHEQFF
>TRBV29-1|14
CSVRPSGSRNEQYF
>TRBV7-3|15
CASSPGTGYPYGYTF
>TRBV7-2|18
CASSLERGSGTKADTQYF
>TRBV20-1|15
CSASPRDTDYNEQFF
>TRBV29-1|12
CSVTRQNTEAFF
>TRBV5-1|16
CASSSTGTGVTGELFF
>TRBV20-1|15
CSARDSGQPQETQYF
>TRBV2|13
CASRADRSYEQYF
>TRBV6-6|15
CASSSAPGGGETQYF
>TRBV9|17
CASSVAHEGLATDTQYF
>TRBV7-2|15
CASSPAGTGRYEQYF
>TRBV12-3/TRBV12-4|16
CASSSTSGRVDGELFF
>TRBV2|16
CASSVGASGSGYEQYF
>TRBV29-1|12
CSVDLGGLEQYF
>TRBV28|14
CASSRDSSQETQYF
>TRBV28|17
CASSPLGEPYSNQPQHF
>TRBV7-9|14
CASSLVTGPGELFF
>TRBV7-2|15
CASMLRSGSLYEQYF
>TRBV30|14
CAWSQGGPNGEQYF
>TRBV13|15
CASSFTGSSSYEQYF
>TRBV6-2/TRBV6-3|13
CASTGTHRNEQYF
>TRBV29-1|15
CSVVGASGRIWEQYF
>TRBV27|16
CASRPDPTGGLNRQYF
>TRBV10-3|14
CAISESPGTYEQYF